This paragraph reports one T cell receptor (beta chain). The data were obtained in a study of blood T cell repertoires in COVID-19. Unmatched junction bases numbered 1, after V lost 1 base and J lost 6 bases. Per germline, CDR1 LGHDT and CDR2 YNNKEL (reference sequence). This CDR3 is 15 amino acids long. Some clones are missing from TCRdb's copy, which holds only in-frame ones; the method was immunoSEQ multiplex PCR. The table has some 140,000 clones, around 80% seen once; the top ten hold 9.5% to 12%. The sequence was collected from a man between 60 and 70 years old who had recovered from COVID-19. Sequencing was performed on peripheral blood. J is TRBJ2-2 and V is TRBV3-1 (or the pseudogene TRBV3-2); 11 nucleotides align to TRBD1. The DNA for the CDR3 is TGTGCCAGCAGCCAAGGGACAGGGGGCCCCGGGGAGCTGTTTTTT. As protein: CASSQGTGGPGELFF.